These 15 T cell receptor beta chains originate from one sample sequenced in a study of cytomegalovirus exposure and HLA in healthy donors. PCR was performed using 60 Vbeta and 13 Jbeta primers. The method was immunoSEQ multiplex PCR; TCRdb's version includes in-frame clones alone and lacks a portion of them. The table records under 200,000 clones, approximately 80% of them present only once. The sample comprised PBMCs. All receptors come from a man between 45 and 60 years old in good health and CMV-seropositive.

The chain uses TRBV7-2 and TRBJ1-4; D gene uncertain. CDR1 is SGHTA, CDR2 FQGNSA, per germline. This CDR3 is built from 15 residues. The V end was cut by 3 bases, the J end by 6 bases, with 14 bases between. CDR3 nucleotides: TGTGCCAGCAGCTTTGGTCTTTTGAACTATGAAAAACTGTTTTTT. This codes for CASSFGLLNYEKLFF.

This clone was seen more than once but under ten times. Here the CDR3 reads CASKKKGRIEAFF. In nucleotides, the CDR3 is TGTGCCAGTAAAAAAAAGGGGCGAATCGAAGCTTTCTTT. The chain recombines TRBV6-1 with TRBJ1-1; possible D gene TRBD1, 5 bases. Germline V gives CDR1 MNHNS, CDR2 SASEGT. This CDR3 comprises 13 residues. V lost 9 bases and J lost 8, with 19 bases in between.

The CDR3 protein is CASSPGQGSYNEQFF. DNA of the CDR3: TGCGCCAGCAGCCCAGGACAGGGCTCCTACAATGAGCAGTTCTTC. The chain joins TRBV5-1 to TRBJ2-1, with 8 bases identical to TRBD1. V lost 4 bases to trimming and J lost 0 bases; unmatched junction nucleotides: 3. The CDR3 has 15 residues. Germline V gives CDR1 SGHRS, CDR2 YFSETQ.

This chain joins TRBV10-3 and TRBJ1-1; D is uncertain. CDR1 is ENHRY and CDR2 is SYGVKD in the germline V gene. The CDR3 is made up of 13 amino acids. Trimming shortened V by 4 bases and J by 4 bases, and 10 bases separated the two germline ends. For the CDR3, the DNA is TGTGCCATCAGTGGAGGGATGGTCACTGAAGCTTTCTTT. Its protein product is CAISGGMVTEAFF.

This chain joins TRBV2 and TRBJ2-2; the match to TRBD1 covers 8 bases. The CDR3 consists of 15 residues. The germline V gene has CDR1 SNHLY and CDR2 FYNNEI. Trimming cost V 6 bases and J 2 bases; bases outside gene matches: 5. The CDR3 nucleotides are TGTGCCAGCAGCCGGGACAGGCTAAACACCGGGGAGCTGTTTTTT. Translated, it gives CASSRDRLNTGELFF.

This chain connects TRBV11-2 to TRBJ1-3; TRBD1 matches 9 bases. CDR1 is SGHAT and CDR2 is FQNNGV in the germline V gene. V shed 3 bases and J 6 bases; nucleotides not matched to a gene: 9. The length of the CDR3 is 16 residues. The CDR3 loop is CASSFTGGSGPNTIYF. As DNA, the CDR3 is TGTGCCAGCAGCTTTACAGGGGGCTCCGGACCAAACACCATATATTTT. Combining the CDR3 with reference TRBV11-2 and TRBJ1-3 gives the whole variable domain EAGVAQSPRYKIIEKRQSVAFWCNPISGHATLYWYQQILGQGPKLLIQFQNNGVVDDSQLPKDRFSAERLKGVDSTLKIQPAKLEDSAVYLCASSFTGGSGPNTIYFGEGSWLTVV.

The chain combines TRBV7-9 with TRBJ2-7, with D hard to call. CDR1 is SEHNR and CDR2 is FQNEAQ in the germline V gene (reference sequence). The CDR3 loop spans 13 amino acids. V lost 1 base and J lost 3, with 7 bases in between. The CDR3 DNA is TGTGCCAGCAGCTTAGAATTCGGCTACGAGCAGTACTTC. Translation: CASSLEFGYEQYF.

This sequence joins TRBV2 and TRBJ2-7; D unresolved. The CDR3 contains 13 residues. The V end was cut by 7 bases, the J end by 2 bases, with 12 bases between. The V gene's germline CDR1 is SNHLY and CDR2 FYNNEI. CDR3 bases: TGTGCCAGCAACACCCTCCCCGCCTACGAGCAGTACTTC. Protein sequence: CASNTLPAYEQYF.

The chain links TRBV4-1 to TRBJ2-3; D remains unclear. The germline CDR1 and CDR2 sequences are MGHRA and YSYEKL. The length of the CDR3 is 15 residues. V lost 0 bases, J lost 0 bases, and 7 bases lay in between. The CDR3 here is CASSQDQASTDTQYF. The CDR3 nucleotides read TGCGCCAGCAGCCAAGATCAGGCCAGCACAGATACGCAGTATTTT.

This clone has more than one count but fewer than ten. This chain connects TRBV10-1 to TRBJ2-7; D is uncertain. The CDR3 is 13 residues long. V was shortened by 10 bases and J by 6 bases, with 19 bases between the two germline ends. Germline CDR1 reads WNHNN; CDR2 reads SYGVQD (reference sequence). Here the CDR3 DNA reads TGCGCCACTTCGAAAGCTAGAATCGCCGAGCAGTACTTC. Its translation: CATSKARIAEQYF.

V gene TRBV5-6 combines with J gene TRBJ2-7; a weak D match, TRBD1 (6 bases). Germline CDR1 reads SGHDT; CDR2 reads YYEEEE. With 4 bases removed from V and 0 bases from J, the gap between germline ends came to 11 bases. The CDR3 covers 14 residues. CDR3 residues: CASSMRGSSYEQYF. DNA of the CDR3: TGTGCCAGCAGCATGAGGGGGAGCTCCTACGAGCAGTACTTC.

This clone was seen more than once but under ten times. This chain joins TRBV27 and TRBJ2-1, with D unclear. With 6 bases removed from V and 9 bases from J, the gap between germline ends came to 12 bases. CDR3 length: 12 amino acids. CDR1 MNHEY and CDR2 SMNVEV come from the germline V gene (reference sequence). The CDR3 DNA reads TGTGCCAGCAGGGCCAACGTTGCTGAGCAGTTCTTC. This translates into CASRANVAEQFF.

The chain recombines TRBV7-9 with TRBJ1-2; D remains unclear. The germline V gene encodes CDR1 SEHNR and CDR2 FQNEAQ (reference sequence). The CDR3 extends over 14 amino acids. V lost 1 base and J lost 2, with 8 bases in between. CDR3 nucleotides: TGTGCCAGCAGCTTAGGCACGGTGAACTATGGCTACACCTTC. It encodes CASSLGTVNYGYTF.

This clone came up a few times. The chain recombines TRBV28 with TRBJ2-7, with D perhaps TRBD2 (5 bases). The CDR3 is 16 amino acids. Germline assignment: CDR1 MDHEN and CDR2 SYDVKM. Trimming shortened V by 6 bases and J by 0 bases, and 18 bases separated the two germline ends. In DNA, the CDR3 is TGTGCCAGCAGCTTCAAGACGGGGTTCAGCTCCTACGAGCAGTACTTC. Its translation: CASSFKTGFSSYEQYF.

The chain employs TRBV2 and TRBJ1-5; the match to TRBD1 covers 7 bases. J was trimmed by 6 bases and V by 6 bases; bases with no gene match: 14. The length of the CDR3 is 16 residues. CDR1 and CDR2 (germline): SNHLY, FYNNEI. In DNA, the CDR3 is TGTGCCAGCAGATCGGGAGGGGGCGGTCTGGTTCAGCCCCAGCATTTT. As protein: CASRSGGGGLVQPQHF. Filled out from reference TRBV2 and TRBJ1-5, the complete variable domain reads EPEVTQTPSHQVTQMGQEVILRCVPISNHLYFYWYRQILGQKVEFLVSFYNNEISEKSEIFDDQFSVERPDGSNFTLKIRSTKLEDSAMYFCASRSGGGGLVQPQHFGDGTRLSIL.